What follows are 13 T cell receptor beta chains derived from one specimen sequenced in a study of blood T cell repertoires in COVID-19. Using immunoSEQ multiplex PCR, the repertoire was profiled, and TCRdb retains in-frame clones only, with some absent. Of 200,000 to 250,000 clones in the sample, approximately 84% were seen once. Sequencing was carried out using peripheral blood. These receptors were collected from a woman aged 25 to 39 who had recovered from COVID-19.

The CDR3 DNA reads TGTGCCAGCAGCTCTCGGACTAGCGGGAGCTCCTACAATGAGCAGTTCTTC. It codes for CASSSRTSGSSYNEQFF. The chain uses TRBV7-2 and TRBJ2-1, with 13 bases that match TRBD2. V was pared by 4 bases and J by 0 bases, with 3 bases of the junction left unmatched. Germline CDR1 reads SGHTA; CDR2 reads FQGNSA. The CDR3 has 17 amino acids.

The chain recombines TRBV2 with TRBJ2-1, with 7 bases matching TRBD2. V was clipped by 4 bases and J by 2 bases; unmatched bases: 5. Germline CDR1 reads SNHLY; CDR2 reads FYNNEI. This CDR3 is built from 15 residues. CDR3 bases: TGTGCCAGCAGTGCCCGGGAGGCCCCCTACAATGAGCAGTTCTTC. Translating it yields CASSAREAPYNEQFF.

The chain is built from TRBV5-1 and TRBJ1-1, with TRBD1 matching over 8 bases. CDR3 size: 14 residues. J lost 7 bases, V lost 0 bases, and 5 bases had no gene match. Germline loops: CDR1 SGHRS, CDR2 YFSETQ. Here the CDR3 DNA reads TGCGCCAGCAGCTTGGCGGGACAGGATGGTGAAGCTTTCTTT. As protein: CASSLAGQDGEAFF.

V gene TRBV4-1 combines with J gene TRBJ1-3; D remains ambiguous. Germline V gene sequence: CDR1 MGHRA, CDR2 YSYEKL. The CDR3 sequence is 13 residues long. The germline V and J ends were trimmed by 4 bases and 0 bases, with 4 bases remaining between them. CDR3 protein: CASSPSSGNTIYF. The CDR3 DNA sequence: TGCGCCAGCAGCCCGAGCTCTGGAAACACCATATATTTT.

The chain links TRBV7-5 to TRBJ1-1. TRBV7-5 is termed a pseudogene. CDR3 length equals 13 residues. The CDR3 region has the DNA TGTGCCAGAAGCTTAGCCCCTAACGTGCGGGCTTTCTTT. Its protein is CARSLAPNVRAFF.

The genes are TRBV18 and TRBJ2-3; D call uncertain. The CDR3 runs 19 residues. V was shortened by 3 bases and J by 2 bases, with 24 bases between the two germline ends. Germline V lookup: CDR1 KGHSH, CDR2 LQKENI. The CDR3 region has the DNA TGTGCCAGCTCACCTGTAAAGAGGTCTACTCGGGTACTCACAGATACGCAGTATTTT. Its protein is CASSPVKRSTRVLTDTQYF.

The chain combines TRBV29-1 with TRBJ2-1; 8 positions agree with TRBD1. Germline CDR1 is SQVTM and CDR2 is ANQGSEA. The V and J ends lost 6 bases and 11 bases, in that order; junction bases with no gene match: 9. This CDR3 comprises 12 residues. CDR3 sequence: CSVSLRQGKQFF. The CDR3 coding sequence is TGCAGCGTCTCCCTTCGACAGGGGAAGCAGTTCTTC.

The rearrangement uses TRBV24-1 and TRBJ2-1; 8 nucleotides align to TRBD1. Germline CDR1 KGHDR, CDR2 SFDVKD. V trimming: 3 bases; J trimming: 6 bases; junction bases outside the gene matches: 3. CDR3 size: 14 residues. The DNA of the CDR3 is TGTGCCACCAGTGATCCAACAGGGGGCAATGAGCAGTTCTTC. It encodes CATSDPTGGNEQFF.

The rearrangement uses TRBV28 and TRBJ2-7; 8 nucleotides line up with TRBD1. With 4 bases clipped from V and 6 bases from J, the junction kept 8 bases outside the gene matches. Looked up from germline, CDR1 is MDHEN and CDR2 is SYDVKM. The CDR3 contains 14 residues. CDR3 region: CASSSGQGWSEQYF. The DNA of the CDR3 is TGTGCCAGCAGTTCTGGACAGGGCTGGAGCGAGCAGTACTTC. The complete variable domain, with remaining parts taken from reference TRBV28 and TRBJ2-7, reads DVKVTQSSRYLVKRTGEKVFLECVQDMDHENMFWYRQDPGLGLRLIYFSYDVKMKEKGDIPEGYSVSREKKERFSLILESASTNQTSMYLCASSSGQGWSEQYFGPGTRLTVT.

The CDR3 region has the DNA TGCGCCAGCAGCTTGGGAGTTAGTGAGGATGAAAAACTGTTTTTT. Protein product: CASSLGVSEDEKLFF. The rearrangement joins TRBV5-1 to TRBJ1-4; D unresolved. The CDR3 spans 15 residues. Germline V gene data show CDR1 as SGHRS and CDR2 as YFSETQ. Trimming pared 0 bases from V and 6 bases from J, leaving 12 bases between. Full variable domain (remainder filled in from reference TRBV5-1 and TRBJ1-4): KAGVTQTPRYLIKTRGQQVTLSCSPISGHRSVSWYQQTPGQGLQFLFEYFSETQRNKGNFPGRFSGRQFSNSRSEMNVSTLELGDSALYLCASSLGVSEDEKLFFGSGTQLSVL.

CDR3 sequence (DNA): TGCGCCAGCAGCCCTCAATCGGTCCAAGAGACCCAGTACTTC. This translates into CASSPQSVQETQYF. The chain couples TRBV5-1 to TRBJ2-5; D is unclear. Trimming cost V 4 bases and J 1 base, with 11 bases left between them. This CDR3 has 14 amino acids. Germline V gives CDR1 SGHRS, CDR2 YFSETQ.

This chain connects TRBV15 to TRBJ1-5; the D gene is possibly TRBD1 (5 bases). This CDR3 contains 15 residues. V shed 6 bases and J shed 4 bases, with 16 bases lying between them. Germline V lookup: CDR1 LNHNV, CDR2 YYDKDF (reference sequence). CDR3 loop: CATREGLGLNQPQHF. The DNA of the CDR3 is TGTGCCACCAGGGAGGGGCTCGGGTTGAATCAGCCCCAGCATTTT. The variable domain in full, with the rest retrieved from reference TRBV15 and TRBJ1-5, is DAMVIQNPRYQVTQFGKPVTLSCSQTLNHNVMYWYQQKSSQAPKLLFHYYDKDFNNEADTPDNFQSRRPNTSFCFLDIRSPGLGDTAMYLCATREGLGLNQPQHFGDGTRLSIL.

The chain has TRBV12-5 and TRBJ2-1; D is perhaps TRBD2 (6 bases). In germline, CDR1 is LGHNT, CDR2 FRNRAP. The CDR3 extends over 18 amino acids. Trimming took off 0 bases at V and 6 bases at J, with 21 bases between the two ends. Written as DNA, the CDR3 is TGTGCTAGTGGTTTGGTACGATACGGGAGAGGTTCGGGCAATGAGCAGTTCTTC. Its protein product is CASGLVRYGRGSGNEQFF.